This TCR beta chain emerged from a study of T cell responses to AZD1222 COVID-19 vaccine. Study information: Pooled samples include second doses given at about 4 or 12 weeks.

Study findings and constraints: Two AZD1222 administrations were followed by greater Spike-specific TCR breadth and depth. Donors were mostly white British, more females; clonal diversity possibly underestimated.

TCRdb keeps only in-frame clones here, not all; method: immunoSEQ multiplex PCR. In the table there are approximately 160,000 clones, 90% of which are singletons. For this clone: Its cognate antigen is unknown.

CDR1 SGHNT and CDR2 YYREEE come from the germline V gene (reference sequence). The CDR3 consists of 18 residues. The V end lost 5 bases, the J end lost 2 bases, and 23 bases lay between the germline ends. The chain joins TRBV5-4 to TRBJ2-1; a weak D match, TRBD2 (7 bases). Sample: peripheral blood, taken on day 0 of AZD1222 vaccination. This clonotype originated in an adult in good health. CDR3 sequence (DNA): TGTGCCAGCAGTCGTGGGTCCGGGGGGCGGGGAACCTACAATGAGCAGTTCTTC. The encoded protein is CASSRGSGGRGTYNEQFF. The whole variable domain, filled in from reference TRBV5-4 and TRBJ2-1, reads ETGVTQSPTHLIKTRGQQVTLRCSSQSGHNTVSWYQQALGQGPQFIFQYYREEENGRGNFPPRFSGLQFPNYSSELNVNALELDDSALYLCASSRGSGGRGTYNEQFFGPGTRLTVL.